This T cell receptor (beta chain) appears in the sequencing data of a study of metastatic and nonmetastatic thyroid tumors. Overall study: Samples came from malignant and benign thyroid patients, and repertoires were compared across blood and tumor or nodule tissue. Study-wide points: A significant increase in TCR beta diversity was reportedly seen in malignant thyroid tumors relative to benign nodules, in blood and tumor.

V shed 4 bases, J shed 12 bases, and the junction held 7 bases outside the gene matches. The germline CDR1 and CDR2 sequences are KGHDR and SFDVKD. This CDR3 contains 15 residues. None of the patients had undergone any treatment ahead of thyroid surgery. Original processing notes: The authors used CDR3 differences across clinicopathological groups to build a distant-metastasis classifier for papillary thyroid cancer. With MiXCR, TCRdb reprocessed the PCR reads. The authors' filters were not applied to this entry. This sample has approximately 35,000 clones, with 10% to 11% found just once. This clone was recorded many times. Its antigen is unknown.

The sequence came from a female donor with papillary thyroid cancer or a benign thyroid nodule (not recorded which). Some clones in this sample may be carry-over from other donors' samples. The chain has TRBV24-1 and TRBJ2-1; TRBD2 matches at 14 bases. The sequenced material came from blood. Written as DNA, the CDR3 is TGTGCCACCAGTGACCCGGGACTAGCGGGAGTAGGGCAGTTCTTC. Protein: CATSDPGLAGVGQFF.